A single sample gave rise to the 22 T cell receptor beta chains below, sequenced in a study of shared clonotypes between healthy human individuals. The method was immunoSEQ multiplex PCR; TCRdb's version includes in-frame clones alone and lacks a portion of them. The sample holds around 2,000,000 clones; 95% are singletons and the top ten take 0.1% to 0.15%. The specimen was naive CD4+ T cells sorted from blood. Sample subset: CD45RA+ positively selected. All receptors come from a man aged 18 to 29 in good health.

V and J are TRBV27 and TRBJ1-1; D uncertain. In germline, CDR1 is MNHEY, CDR2 SMNVEV (reference sequence). The CDR3 sequence is 14 residues long. Trimming took off 3 bases at V and 2 bases at J, with 10 bases between the two ends. The CDR3 sequence: CASSLGSSNTEAFF. DNA of the CDR3: TGTGCCAGCAGTTTGGGATCATCTAACACTGAAGCTTTCTTT.

The DNA of the CDR3 is TGTGCCAGCAGCCCCCGACCCGGAAACACCATATATTTT. Translated, it gives CASSPRPGNTIYF. V and J are TRBV9 and TRBJ1-3; D is unresolved. The V gene's germline CDR1 is SGDLS and CDR2 YYNGEE. The CDR3 has 13 amino acids. V was clipped by 4 bases and J by 4 bases, with 9 bases between them.

This chain connects TRBV6-4 to TRBJ2-2; unclear D gene. The CDR3 has 14 amino acids. Trimming removed 0 bases from V and 4 bases from J, with 6 bases in between. CDR1 is MRHNA and CDR2 is SNTAGT in the germline V gene. CDR3 nucleotide sequence: TGTGCCAGCAGTGACTCGGGCTTCACCGGGGAGCTGTTTTTT. It translates to CASSDSGFTGELFF.

This chain joins TRBV9 and TRBJ1-4, with D perhaps TRBD1 (5 bases). The germline CDR1 and CDR2 sequences are SGDLS and YYNGEE. The CDR3 sequence is 15 residues long. Deletions cut 3 bases from V and 5 bases from J, with 14 bases between. The CDR3 is CASSEYEGLNEKLFF. In DNA form, the CDR3 reads TGTGCCAGCAGCGAGTACGAGGGGCTCAATGAAAAACTGTTTTTT.

The chain uses TRBV14 and TRBJ1-1; tentative D call: TRBD1 (5 bases). CDR3 length: 15 residues. The V end lost 5 bases, the J end lost 0 bases, and 13 bases lay between the germline ends. The germline V gene encodes CDR1 SGHDN and CDR2 FVKESK. CDR3 nucleotide sequence: TGTGCCAGCAGCAACTACCGGGACTTGAACACTGAAGCTTTCTTT. Translated, it gives CASSNYRDLNTEAFF.

The chain couples TRBV6-1 to TRBJ2-1, with a possible D match to TRBD2 (6 bases). Between the trimmed V and J ends, which lost 6 bases and 0 bases, there was a span of 6 bases. The CDR3 contains 13 residues. CDR1 is MNHNS, CDR2 SASEGT, per germline. This CDR3 reads CASRRGSYNEQFF. The CDR3 DNA follows: TGTGCCAGCAGGCGGGGCTCCTACAATGAGCAGTTCTTC.

About this clone: In the same sample, other DNA sequences code for this CDR3. The chain uses TRBV25-1 and TRBJ2-5; TRBD2 is a possible D gene (6 bases). The CDR3 extends over 14 amino acids. CDR1 MGHDK and CDR2 SYGVNS come from the germline V gene. V lost 3 bases and J 5 bases, leaving 13 bases between the germline ends. In nucleotides, the CDR3 is TGTGCCAGCAGTGAGGCGGGGCCGTTGGAGACCCAGTACTTC. As protein: CASSEAGPLETQYF.

This clone was found once. The rearrangement joins TRBV28 to TRBJ2-3, with D perhaps TRBD1 or TRBD2 (5 bases each). V lost 6 bases and J lost 3, with 16 bases in between. The CDR3 runs 15 residues. Germline V gene sequence: CDR1 MDHEN, CDR2 SYDVKM. CDR3: CASRSGLATTDTQYF. The CDR3 DNA sequence: TGTGCCAGCAGATCGGGGCTCGCAACAACAGATACGCAGTATTTT.

This chain links TRBV10-3 with TRBJ2-2, with D possibly matching TRBD1 (6 bases). The CDR3 length is 14 residues. Trimming cost V 6 bases and J 1 base, with 9 bases left between them. Germline CDR1 reads ENHRY; CDR2 reads SYGVKD. CDR3 amino acids: CAISTTGNTGELFF. DNA for the CDR3: TGTGCCATCAGCACGACAGGGAACACCGGGGAGCTGTTTTTT.

The chain uses TRBV11-2 and TRBJ2-3, with D uncertain. The CDR3 is 16 residues long. V lost 2 bases and J 2 bases, leaving 14 bases between the germline ends. Germline V gives CDR1 SGHAT, CDR2 FQNNGV. The CDR3 reads CASSLTLLLPTDTQYF. In DNA form, the CDR3 reads TGTGCCAGCAGCTTAACCCTACTCTTACCCACAGATACGCAGTATTTT.

The chain joins TRBV11-3 to TRBJ2-3, with D possibly matching TRBD1 (6 bases). Germline assignment: CDR1 SGHNT and CDR2 YENEEA. The CDR3 totals 15 residues. With 4 bases removed from V and 3 bases from J, the gap between germline ends came to 14 bases. The CDR3 nucleotides are TGTGCCAGCAGCTCAGGGGTAGGGGCTACAGATACGCAGTATTTT. Its translation is CASSSGVGATDTQYF.

The V gene is TRBV5-1, the J gene TRBJ2-3, with a weak D call TRBD2 (7 bases). V was pared by 2 bases and J by 6 bases, with 16 bases between. The germline CDR1 and CDR2 sequences are SGHRS and YFSETQ. The CDR3 loop spans 15 amino acids. CDR3 sequence reads: CASSFSGGQWDTQYF. For the CDR3, the DNA is TGCGCCAGCAGCTTTTCGGGGGGCCAATGGGATACGCAGTATTTT.

The chain has TRBV7-8 and TRBJ1-1; no reliable D call. The CDR3 consists of 14 residues. V dropped 5 bases and J dropped 0 bases, with 10 bases sitting between them. Germline V gene lookup returns CDR1 SGHVS and CDR2 FQNEAQ. The CDR3 DNA is TGTGCCAGCAGCCTTAGGGAGATGAACACTGAAGCTTTCTTT. It translates to CASSLREMNTEAFF.

The J gene is TRBJ1-6, the V gene TRBV27; 7 bases agree with TRBD1. This CDR3 is built from 16 residues. Germline V lookup: CDR1 MNHEY, CDR2 SMNVEV (reference sequence). Trimming cost V 5 bases and J 5 bases; bases outside gene matches: 9. In DNA, the CDR3 is TGTGCCAGCAGTCTAGGGGGCGCATTCGATAATTCACCCCTCCACTTT. Its translation is CASSLGGAFDNSPLHF.

The rearrangement uses TRBV5-1 and TRBJ2-3, with 9 bases fitting TRBD1. Germline lookup yields CDR1 SGHRS and CDR2 YFSETQ. Germline trimming cut 4 bases from V and 5 bases from J; bases unmatched to any gene: 5. CDR3 length: 14 residues. Here the CDR3 DNA reads TGCGCCAGCAGCCCTGACAGGGGGAAAGATACGCAGTATTTT. It is translated as CASSPDRGKDTQYF.

The chain carries TRBV18 and TRBJ1-2; tentatively, D is TRBD1 (5 bases). The CDR3 length is 13 residues. Germline values: CDR1 KGHSH, CDR2 LQKENI. The germline V and J ends were trimmed by 5 bases and 4 bases, with 11 bases remaining between them. The chain's CDR3 is CASSTGPSYGYTF. Written as DNA, the CDR3 is TGTGCCAGCTCAACGGGACCTAGCTATGGCTACACCTTC.

This chain connects TRBV28 to TRBJ1-1; the D gene is possibly TRBD1 (6 bases). V shed 5 bases and J shed 7 bases, with 8 bases lying between them. The germline V gene has CDR1 MDHEN and CDR2 SYDVKM. CDR3 length equals 11 residues. The CDR3 nucleotides read TGTGCCAGCAGTGGACAGTTTGAAGCTTTCTTT. It specifies CASSGQFEAFF.

The rearrangement joins TRBV7-8 to TRBJ1-2; maybe TRBD1 (6 bases). CDR1 and CDR2 from the germline V gene are SGHVS and FQNEAQ. The germline V and J ends were trimmed by 5 bases and 2 bases, with 12 bases remaining between them. The CDR3 extends over 14 amino acids. The CDR3 region is CASSVVQGNYGYTF. The CDR3 DNA is TGTGCCAGCAGCGTGGTACAGGGCAACTATGGCTACACCTTC. Drawing the rest from reference TRBV7-8 and TRBJ1-2, the complete variable domain is GAGVSQSPRYKVAKRGQDVALRCDPISGHVSLFWYQQALGQGPEFLTYFQNEAQLDKSGLPSDRFFAERPEGSVSTLKIQRTQQEDSAVYLCASSVVQGNYGYTFGSGTRLTVV.

In the case of this clone: Other DNA sequences in this sample translate to the same CDR3. CDR3 sequence (DNA): TGTGCCAGCAGCTTGGGGGGGCGCACAGATACGCAGTATTTT. Translating gives CASSLGGRTDTQYF. The chain uses TRBV5-4 and TRBJ2-3; maybe TRBD1 (6 bases). The CDR3 loop spans 14 amino acids. Germline V gives CDR1 SGHNT, CDR2 YYREEE (reference sequence). The V and J ends lost 0 bases and 1 base respectively, with 6 bases between them.

The V gene is TRBV30, the J gene TRBJ2-5; D may match TRBD1 or TRBD2 (6 bases each). Germline values: CDR1 GTSNPN, CDR2 SVGIG (reference sequence). This CDR3 has 14 residues. V was trimmed by 5 bases and J by 3 bases, leaving 16 bases between them. In DNA form, the CDR3 reads TGTGCCTGGGGGGGGCCGGGACTCAAAGAGACCCAGTACTTC. Its translation: CAWGGPGLKETQYF.

The V and J genes are TRBV5-4 and TRBJ1-1, with D unresolved. Trimming removed 0 bases from V and 9 bases from J, with 12 bases in between. Germline V lookup: CDR1 SGHNT, CDR2 YYREEE (reference sequence). The CDR3 is 13 amino acids. The CDR3: CASSLEGSSKAFF. In DNA, the CDR3 is TGTGCCAGCAGCTTGGAGGGTTCATCTAAAGCTTTCTTT.

The genes are TRBV6-1 and TRBJ2-7, with a weak D call TRBD1 (6 bases). In germline, CDR1 is MNHNS, CDR2 SASEGT. The CDR3 runs 15 residues. V was cut by 7 bases and J by 2 bases, with 18 bases left in between. DNA for the CDR3: TGTGCCAGCACGGGCGTTGGGACAAATACCTACGAGCAGTACTTC. It translates to CASTGVGTNTYEQYF.